This T cell receptor beta chain was profiled in a study of CD8+CD57+ T cells in acquired aplastic anemia. Across the whole study: Mean DNA quantity obtained from sorted CD4+ and CD8+ cells was approximately 3 ug.

Concerning this clonotype: Its matching antigen is unknown.

Profiling that covered TCR beta VDJ and CDR3 relied on genomic DNA as its template. TCRdb passed the reads through MiXCR, listing each CDR3 protein once. In the table there are roughly 160,000 distinct CDR3 sequences, 71% of which are singletons. V gave up 6 bases and J gave up 8 bases, with 23 bases separating them. The length of the CDR3 is 16 residues. All sequencing subjects had displayed CD8+CD57+ cell expansion on flow cytometry. Among the patients, all had severe acquired aplastic anemia. Findings and limits, study-wide: Twenty-nine shared CD8+ CDR3s appeared highly expressed within patients' immunodominant clones.

This chain joins TRBV12-3 or TRBV12-4 and TRBJ2-1, with TRBD2 as a possible D gene (6 bases). The TCR was taken from a human donor with aplastic anemia. Source material: sorted CD4+, CD8+, or CD8+CD57+ T cells (not recorded which) from PBMCs. The CDR3 DNA is TGTGCCAGCAGGTCCCCCCTAGGGAGGTCTGGGTATGAGCAGTTCTTC. Amino acid sequence: CASRSPLGRSGYEQFF.